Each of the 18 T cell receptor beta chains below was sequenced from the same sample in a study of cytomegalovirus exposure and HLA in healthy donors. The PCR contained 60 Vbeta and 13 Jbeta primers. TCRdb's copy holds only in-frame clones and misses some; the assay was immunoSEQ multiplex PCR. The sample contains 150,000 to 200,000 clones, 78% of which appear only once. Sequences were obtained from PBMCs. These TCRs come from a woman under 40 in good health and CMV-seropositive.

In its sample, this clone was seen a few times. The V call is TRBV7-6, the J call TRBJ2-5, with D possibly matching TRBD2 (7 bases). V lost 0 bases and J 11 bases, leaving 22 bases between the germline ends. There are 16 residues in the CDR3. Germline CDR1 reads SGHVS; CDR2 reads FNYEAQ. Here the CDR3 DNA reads TGTGCCAGCAGCTTAGCGGGGGGGCAGGGGAGAAGTGGACAGTACTTC. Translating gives CASSLAGGQGRSGQYF.

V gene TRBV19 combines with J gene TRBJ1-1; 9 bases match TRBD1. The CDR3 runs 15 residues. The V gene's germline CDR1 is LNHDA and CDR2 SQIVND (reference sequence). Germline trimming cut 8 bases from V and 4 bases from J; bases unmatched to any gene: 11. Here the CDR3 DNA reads TGTGCCAGTTCGCTCTCCCGGGACAGGGCCACTGAAGCTTTCTTT. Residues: CASSLSRDRATEAFF.

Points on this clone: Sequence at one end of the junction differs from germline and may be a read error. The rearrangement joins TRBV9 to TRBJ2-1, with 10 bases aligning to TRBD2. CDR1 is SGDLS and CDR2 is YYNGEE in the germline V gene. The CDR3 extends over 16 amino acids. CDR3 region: CAGSGILAGSYNEQFF. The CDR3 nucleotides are TGTGCCGGCAGCGGAATACTAGCGGGATCTTACAATGAGCAGTTCTTC.

The CDR3 nucleotides are TGCGCCAGCAGCCAAGATTGGGGCGGGAGGGTGGGGAACATTCAGTACTTC. It translates to CASSQDWGGRVGNIQYF. The chain couples TRBV4-1 to TRBJ2-4, with 9 positions matching TRBD2. Trimming took 0 bases from V and 7 from J; bases not matched to a gene: 10. Germline CDR1 and CDR2: MGHRA and YSYEKL. CDR3 length equals 17 residues.

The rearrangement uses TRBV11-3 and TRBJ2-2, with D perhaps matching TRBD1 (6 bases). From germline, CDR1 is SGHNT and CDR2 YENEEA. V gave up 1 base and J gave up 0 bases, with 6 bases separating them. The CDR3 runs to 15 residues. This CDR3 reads CASSLGQANTGELFF. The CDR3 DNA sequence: TGTGCCAGCAGCTTAGGACAGGCGAACACCGGGGAGCTGTTTTTT.

CDR3 protein: CAISELAEQDEQFF. CDR3 sequence (DNA): TGTGCCATCAGTGAGTTGGCCGAGCAGGATGAGCAGTTCTTC. This chain links TRBV10-3 with TRBJ2-1; D is unclear. V was shortened by 1 base and J by 8 bases, with 12 bases between the two germline ends. CDR3 size: 14 residues. Germline CDR1 is ENHRY and CDR2 is SYGVKD.

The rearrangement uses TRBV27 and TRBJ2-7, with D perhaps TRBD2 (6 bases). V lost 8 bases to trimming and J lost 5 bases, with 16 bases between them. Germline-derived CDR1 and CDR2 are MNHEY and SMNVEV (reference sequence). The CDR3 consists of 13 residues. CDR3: CASGGTPSHEQYF. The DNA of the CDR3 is TGTGCCAGCGGGGGGACCCCTTCGCACGAGCAGTACTTC.

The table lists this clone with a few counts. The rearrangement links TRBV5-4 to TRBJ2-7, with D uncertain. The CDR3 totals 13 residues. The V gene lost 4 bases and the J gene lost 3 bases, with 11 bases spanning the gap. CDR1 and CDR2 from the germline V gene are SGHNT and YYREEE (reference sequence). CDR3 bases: TGTGCCAGCAGCCCGGGTCTCCTCTACGAGCAGTACTTC. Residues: CASSPGLLYEQYF.

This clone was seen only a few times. CDR3 sequence reads: CASSLRRGGLGDTQYF. The CDR3 DNA reads TGTGCCAGCAGCCTGCGGAGGGGTGGCTTGGGAGATACGCAGTATTTT. This sequence joins TRBV5-6 and TRBJ2-3; D is possibly TRBD2 (6 bases). This CDR3 comprises 16 residues. CDR1 and CDR2 (germline): SGHDT, YYEEEE. Deletions cut 4 bases from V and 5 bases from J, with 20 bases between.

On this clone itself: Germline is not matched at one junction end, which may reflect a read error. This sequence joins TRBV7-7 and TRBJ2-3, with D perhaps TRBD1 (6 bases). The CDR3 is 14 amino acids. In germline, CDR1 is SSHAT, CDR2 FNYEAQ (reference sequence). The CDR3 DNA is TGTGCTAGCAGCTTAGGTACAGGGCAGCATACGCAGTATTTT. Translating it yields CASSLGTGQHTQYF.

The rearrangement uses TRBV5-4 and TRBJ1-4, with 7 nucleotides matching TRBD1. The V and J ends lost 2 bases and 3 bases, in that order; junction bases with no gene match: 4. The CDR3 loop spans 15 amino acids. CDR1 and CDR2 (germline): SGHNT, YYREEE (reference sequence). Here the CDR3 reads CASSFRGAPNEKLFF. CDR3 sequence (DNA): TGTGCCAGCAGCTTCAGGGGGGCGCCTAATGAAAAACTGTTTTTT.

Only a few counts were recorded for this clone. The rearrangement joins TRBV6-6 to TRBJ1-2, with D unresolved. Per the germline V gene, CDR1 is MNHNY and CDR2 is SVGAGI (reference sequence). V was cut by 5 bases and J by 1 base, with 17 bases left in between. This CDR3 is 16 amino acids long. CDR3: CASSTGRSPDNYGYTF. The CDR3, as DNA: TGTGCCAGCAGTACCGGCCGTAGCCCTGATAACTATGGCTACACCTTC.

The CDR3 reads CASSYTGTGVHEQFF. Here the CDR3 DNA reads TGTGCCAGCAGTTACACCGGGACAGGGGTGCATGAGCAGTTCTTC. V and J are TRBV27 and TRBJ2-1; 10 positions match TRBD1. CDR3 size: 15 residues. The germline CDR1 and CDR2 sequences are MNHEY and SMNVEV (reference sequence). V lost 4 bases, J lost 8 bases, and 8 bases stayed unmatched.

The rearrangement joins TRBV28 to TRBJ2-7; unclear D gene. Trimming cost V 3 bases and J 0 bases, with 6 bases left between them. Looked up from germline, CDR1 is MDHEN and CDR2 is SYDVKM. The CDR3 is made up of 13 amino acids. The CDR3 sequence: CASSFEVSYEQYF. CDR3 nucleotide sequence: TGTGCCAGCAGTTTTGAGGTCTCCTACGAGCAGTACTTC.

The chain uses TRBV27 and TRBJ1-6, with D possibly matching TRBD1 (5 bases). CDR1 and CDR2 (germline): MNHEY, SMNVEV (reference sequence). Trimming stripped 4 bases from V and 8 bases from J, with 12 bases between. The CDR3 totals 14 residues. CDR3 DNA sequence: TGTGCCAGCAGTTCCCAGGGCTGGGATTCACCCCTCCACTTT. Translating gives CASSSQGWDSPLHF.

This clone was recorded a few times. The CDR3 DNA sequence: TGTGCCAGCATGGGACAGGGGAACGAGCAGTTCTTC. This codes for CASMGQGNEQFF. The chain is built from TRBV6-5 and TRBJ2-1, with 10 bases aligning to TRBD1. V lost 7 bases to trimming and J lost 10 bases; unmatched junction nucleotides: 4. Per the germline V gene, CDR1 is MNHEY and CDR2 is SVGAGI. This CDR3 has 12 amino acids.

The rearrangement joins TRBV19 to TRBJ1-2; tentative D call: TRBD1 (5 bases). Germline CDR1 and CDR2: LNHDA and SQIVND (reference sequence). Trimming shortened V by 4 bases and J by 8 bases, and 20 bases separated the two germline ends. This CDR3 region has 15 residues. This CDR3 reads CASSTLTAFLKGYTF. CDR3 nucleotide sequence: TGTGCCAGTAGTACCCTGACAGCCTTTCTGAAGGGCTACACCTTC.

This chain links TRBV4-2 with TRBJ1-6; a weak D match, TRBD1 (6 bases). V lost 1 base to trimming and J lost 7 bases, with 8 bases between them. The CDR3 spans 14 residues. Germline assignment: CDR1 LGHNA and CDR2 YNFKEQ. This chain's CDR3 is CASSQGGRNSPLHF. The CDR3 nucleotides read TGTGCCAGCAGCCAAGGGGGGCGAAATTCACCCCTCCACTTT.